The 10 T cell receptor beta chains given below trace back to one sample, sequenced in a study of T cell responses to AZD1222 COVID-19 vaccine. Profiled with immunoSEQ multiplex PCR; TCRdb holds only in-frame clones, not every one. Among about 130,000 clones listed, 80% to 90% were seen once. Here the sequenced sample was peripheral blood, taken on day 0 of AZD1222 vaccination. The source is an adult in good health.

The chain joins TRBV5-4 to TRBJ1-2; TRBD1 matches 8 bases. This CDR3 spans 15 amino acids. Trimming took 4 bases from V and 4 from J; bases not matched to a gene: 9. The germline V gene has CDR1 SGHNT and CDR2 YYREEE (reference sequence). CDR3 loop: CASSIGQGPFYGYTF. CDR3 in DNA: TGTGCCAGCAGCATTGGACAGGGCCCCTTCTATGGCTACACCTTC.

This chain connects TRBV18 to TRBJ1-2; 7 bases align to TRBD1. The CDR3 runs 14 residues. Germline values: CDR1 KGHSH, CDR2 LQKENI. V shed 3 bases and J 6 bases; nucleotides not matched to a gene: 7. DNA of the CDR3: TGTGCCAGCTCACCTGTTGACAGGGAGCATGGCTACACCTTC. Protein: CASSPVDREHGYTF.

J is TRBJ2-3 and V is TRBV5-6; TRBD2 matches at 9 bases. Trimming at V came to 4 bases and at J to 4 bases, leaving 7 bases not matched to a gene. The CDR3 is 15 amino acids. In germline, CDR1 is SGHDT, CDR2 YYEEEE. In DNA form, the CDR3 reads TGTGCCAGCAGCCCCGACAGCGGGGGGTCAGATACGCAGTATTTT. It codes for CASSPDSGGSDTQYF.

The chain has TRBV4-3 and TRBJ2-7; the D is unclear. CDR3 length: 13 residues. V was shortened by 0 bases and J by 1 base, with 4 bases between the two germline ends. Germline V gene lookup returns CDR1 LGHNA and CDR2 YSLEER. DNA of the CDR3: TGCGCCAGCAGCCAAGATCGGTCCTACGAGCAGTACTTC. Translating it yields CASSQDRSYEQYF.

The rearrangement links TRBV2 to TRBJ1-2; TRBD1 matches 12 bases. Trimming at V came to 6 bases and at J to 4 bases, leaving 0 bases not matched to a gene. The CDR3 loop spans 13 amino acids. Per the germline V gene, CDR1 is SNHLY and CDR2 is FYNNEI. The CDR3 DNA is TGTGCCAGCAGGGGACAGGGGGCCTATGGCTACACCTTC. The encoded protein is CASRGQGAYGYTF. Combining the CDR3 with reference TRBV2 and TRBJ1-2 gives the whole variable domain EPEVTQTPSHQVTQMGQEVILRCVPISNHLYFYWYRQILGQKVEFLVSFYNNEISEKSEIFDDQFSVERPDGSNFTLKIRSTKLEDSAMYFCASRGQGAYGYTFGSGTRLTVV.

The chain joins TRBV3-1 (or the pseudogene TRBV3-2) to TRBJ1-1; no definite D call. The CDR3 has 12 residues. V was cut by 2 bases and J by 7 bases, with 8 bases left in between. The germline V gene encodes CDR1 LGHDT and CDR2 YNNKEL (reference sequence). CDR3 amino acids: CASSQREGEAFF. The CDR3 DNA reads TGTGCCAGCAGCCAAAGGGAGGGTGAAGCTTTCTTT.

V usage is TRBV5-1 and J usage is TRBJ1-2, with 7 bases fitting TRBD1. The CDR3 totals 14 residues. J lost 7 bases, V lost 0 bases, and 6 bases had no gene match. Germline CDR1 is SGHRS and CDR2 is YFSETQ. The CDR3 is CASSLGDSKFGYTF. CDR3 sequence (DNA): TGCGCCAGCAGCTTGGGGGACAGTAAGTTTGGCTACACCTTC. Variable domain in full (rest from reference TRBV5-1 and TRBJ1-2): KAGVTQTPRYLIKTRGQQVTLSCSPISGHRSVSWYQQTPGQGLQFLFEYFSETQRNKGNFPGRFSGRQFSNSRSEMNVSTLELGDSALYLCASSLGDSKFGYTFGSGTRLTVV.

The chain has TRBV19 and TRBJ2-3; D is ambiguous. CDR1 LNHDA and CDR2 SQIVND come from the germline V gene (reference sequence). Trimming stripped 5 bases from V and 2 bases from J, with 8 bases between. The CDR3 spans 13 residues. The CDR3 reads CASSFGITDTQYF. As DNA, the CDR3 is TGTGCCAGTAGTTTCGGAATCACAGATACGCAGTATTTT. Variable domain in full (rest from reference TRBV19 and TRBJ2-3): DGGITQSPKYLFRKEGQNVTLSCEQNLNHDAMYWYRQDPGQGLRLIYYSQIVNDFQKGDIAEGYSVSREKKESFPLTVTSAQKNPTAFYLCASSFGITDTQYFGPGTRLTVL.

The V call is TRBV4-3, the J call TRBJ1-2; D might be TRBD1 (6 bases). CDR1 is LGHNA and CDR2 is YSLEER in the germline V gene. CDR3 length equals 15 residues. Trimming pared 0 bases from V and 6 bases from J, leaving 14 bases between. The CDR3: CASSQEGGRTDGYTF. The CDR3 DNA reads TGCGCCAGCAGCCAAGAAGGGGGTCGGACTGATGGCTACACCTTC.

The gene calls are TRBV4-1 and TRBJ1-2; 9 nucleotides align to TRBD1. V trimming: 1 base; J trimming: 2 bases; junction bases outside the gene matches: 5. The length of the CDR3 is 16 residues. Germline values: CDR1 MGHRA, CDR2 YSYEKL. CDR3 sequence reads: CASSQVTGQGNYGYTF. The DNA of the CDR3 is TGCGCCAGCAGCCAAGTCACCGGACAGGGGAACTATGGCTACACCTTC.